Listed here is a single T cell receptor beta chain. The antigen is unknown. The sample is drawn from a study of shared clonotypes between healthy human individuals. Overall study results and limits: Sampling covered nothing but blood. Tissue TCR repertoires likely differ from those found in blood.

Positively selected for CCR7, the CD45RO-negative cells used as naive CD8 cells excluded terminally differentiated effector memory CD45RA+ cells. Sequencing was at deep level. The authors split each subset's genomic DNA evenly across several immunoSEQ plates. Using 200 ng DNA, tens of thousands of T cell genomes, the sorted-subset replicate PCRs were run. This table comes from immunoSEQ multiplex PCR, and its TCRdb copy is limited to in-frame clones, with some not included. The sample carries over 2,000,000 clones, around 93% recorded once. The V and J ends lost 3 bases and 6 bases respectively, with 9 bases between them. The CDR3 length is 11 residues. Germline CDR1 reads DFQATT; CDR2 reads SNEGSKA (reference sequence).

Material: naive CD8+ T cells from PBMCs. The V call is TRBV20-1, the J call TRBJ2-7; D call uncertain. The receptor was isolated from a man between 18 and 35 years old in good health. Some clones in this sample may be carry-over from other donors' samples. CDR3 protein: CSASPVSEQYF. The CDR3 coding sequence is TGCAGTGCTAGCCCCGTCTCCGAGCAGTACTTC.